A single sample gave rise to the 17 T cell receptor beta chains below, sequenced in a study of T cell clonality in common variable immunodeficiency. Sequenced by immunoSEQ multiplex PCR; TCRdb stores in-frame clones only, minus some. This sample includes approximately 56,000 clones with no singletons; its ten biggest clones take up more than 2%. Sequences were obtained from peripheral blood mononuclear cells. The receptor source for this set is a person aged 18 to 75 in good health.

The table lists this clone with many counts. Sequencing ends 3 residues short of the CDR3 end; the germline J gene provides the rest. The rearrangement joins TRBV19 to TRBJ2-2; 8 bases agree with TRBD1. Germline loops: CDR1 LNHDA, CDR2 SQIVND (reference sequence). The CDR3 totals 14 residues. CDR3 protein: CASSPRTGPRELFF. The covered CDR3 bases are TGTGCCAGTAGTCCCCGGACAGGGCCGAGAGAG.

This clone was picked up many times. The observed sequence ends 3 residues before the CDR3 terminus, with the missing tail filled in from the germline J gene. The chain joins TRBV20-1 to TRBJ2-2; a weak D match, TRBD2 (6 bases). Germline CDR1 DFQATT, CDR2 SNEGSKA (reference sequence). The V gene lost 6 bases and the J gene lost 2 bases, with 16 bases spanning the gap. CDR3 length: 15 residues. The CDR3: CSANLGTQNTGELFF. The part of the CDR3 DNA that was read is TGCAGTGCCAACCTCGGGACTCAAAACACCGGGGAG.

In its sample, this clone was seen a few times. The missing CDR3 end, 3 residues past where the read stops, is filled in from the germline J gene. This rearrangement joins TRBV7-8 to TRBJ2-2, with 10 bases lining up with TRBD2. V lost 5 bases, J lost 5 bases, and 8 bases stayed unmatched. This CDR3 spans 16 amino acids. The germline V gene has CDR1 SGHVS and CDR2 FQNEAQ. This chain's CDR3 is CASSETSGVGTGELFF. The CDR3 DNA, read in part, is TGTGCCAGCAGCGAAACTAGCGGGGTGGGAACCGGGGAG.

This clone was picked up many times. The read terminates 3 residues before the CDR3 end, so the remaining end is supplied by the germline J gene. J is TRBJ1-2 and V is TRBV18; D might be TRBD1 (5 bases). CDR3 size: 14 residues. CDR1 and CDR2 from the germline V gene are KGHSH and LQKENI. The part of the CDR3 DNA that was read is TGTGCCAGCTCACCACTACAGGCCCCCGGCGGC. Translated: CASSPLQAPGG. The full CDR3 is CASSPLQAPGGYTF.

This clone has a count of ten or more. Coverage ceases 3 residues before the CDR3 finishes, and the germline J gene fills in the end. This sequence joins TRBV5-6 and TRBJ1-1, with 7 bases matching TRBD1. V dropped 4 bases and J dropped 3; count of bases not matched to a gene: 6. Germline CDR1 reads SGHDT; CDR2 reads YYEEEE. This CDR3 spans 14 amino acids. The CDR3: CASSEGALDTEAFF. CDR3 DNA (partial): TGTGCCAGCAGCGAGGGGGCTCTGGACACTGAA.

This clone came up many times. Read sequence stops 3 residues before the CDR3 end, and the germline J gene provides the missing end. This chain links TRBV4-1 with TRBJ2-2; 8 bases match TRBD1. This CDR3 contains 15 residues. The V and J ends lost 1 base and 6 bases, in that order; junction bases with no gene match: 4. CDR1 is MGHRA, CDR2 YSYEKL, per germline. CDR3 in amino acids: CASSQGQGWSGELFF. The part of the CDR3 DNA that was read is TGCGCCAGCAGCCAAGGACAGGGGTGGTCCGGGGAG.

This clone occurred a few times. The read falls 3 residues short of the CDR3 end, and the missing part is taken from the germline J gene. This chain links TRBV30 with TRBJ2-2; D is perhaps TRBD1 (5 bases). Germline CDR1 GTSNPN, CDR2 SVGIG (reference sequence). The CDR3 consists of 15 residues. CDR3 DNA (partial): TGTGCCTGGAGTGAGGGCCAGGGATATAATTCACCG. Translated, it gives CAWSEGQGYNSP. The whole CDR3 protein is CAWSEGQGYNSPLFF.

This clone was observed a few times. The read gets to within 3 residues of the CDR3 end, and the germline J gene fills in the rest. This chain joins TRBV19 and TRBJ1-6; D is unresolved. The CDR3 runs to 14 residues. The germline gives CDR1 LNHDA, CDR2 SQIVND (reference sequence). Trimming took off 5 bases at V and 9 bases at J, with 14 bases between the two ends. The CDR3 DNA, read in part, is TGTGCCAGTAGTCTGGGCAGGAATGGTTCACCC. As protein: CASSLGRNGSP. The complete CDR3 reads CASSLGRNGSPLHF.

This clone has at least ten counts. CDR3 DNA (partial): TGTGCCAGCTCATCCATAGCGGGCAGCAGGTCTGGAAACACC. It specifies CASSSIAGSRSGNT. The CDR3 reads in full as CASSSIAGSRSGNTIYF. V and J are TRBV18 and TRBJ1-3; D is ambiguous. The read ends 3 residues before the CDR3 terminus; that terminus is restored from the germline J gene. V was pared by 5 bases and J by 1 base, with 18 bases between. This CDR3 contains 17 residues. Looked up from germline, CDR1 is KGHSH and CDR2 is LQKENI. The variable domain in full, with the rest retrieved from reference TRBV18 and TRBJ1-3, is NAGVMQNPRHLVRRRGQEARLRCSPMKGHSHVYWYRQLPEEGLKFMVYLQKENIIDESGMPKERFSAEFPKEGPSILRIQQVVRGDSAAYFCASSSIAGSRSGNTIYFGEGSWLTVV.

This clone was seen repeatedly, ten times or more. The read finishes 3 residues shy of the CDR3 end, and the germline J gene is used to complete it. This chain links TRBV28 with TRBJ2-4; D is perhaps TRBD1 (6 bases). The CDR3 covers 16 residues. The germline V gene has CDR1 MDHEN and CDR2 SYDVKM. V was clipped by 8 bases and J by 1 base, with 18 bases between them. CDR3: CASAPRTVTAKNIQYF. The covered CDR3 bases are TGTGCCAGCGCGCCCCGGACAGTAACGGCCAAAAACATT.

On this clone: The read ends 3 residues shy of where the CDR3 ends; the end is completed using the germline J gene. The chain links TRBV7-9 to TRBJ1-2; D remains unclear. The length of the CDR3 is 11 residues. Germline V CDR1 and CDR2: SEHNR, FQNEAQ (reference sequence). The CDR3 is CASSPYNDYTF. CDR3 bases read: TGTGCCAGCAGCCCCTATAACGAC.

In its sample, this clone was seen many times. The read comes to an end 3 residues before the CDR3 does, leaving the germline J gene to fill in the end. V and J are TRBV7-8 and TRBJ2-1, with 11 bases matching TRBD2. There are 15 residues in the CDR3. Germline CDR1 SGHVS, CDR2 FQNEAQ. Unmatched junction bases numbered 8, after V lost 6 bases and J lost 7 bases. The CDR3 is CASSPTSGGENEQFF. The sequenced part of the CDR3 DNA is TGTGCCAGCAGTCCAACTAGCGGGGGTGAGAATGAG.

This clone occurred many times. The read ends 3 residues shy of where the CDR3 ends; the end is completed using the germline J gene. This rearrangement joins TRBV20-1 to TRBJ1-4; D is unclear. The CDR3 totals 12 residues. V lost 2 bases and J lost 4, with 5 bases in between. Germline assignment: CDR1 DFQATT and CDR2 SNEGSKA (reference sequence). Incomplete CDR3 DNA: TGCAGTGCTAGACAGGATAATGAAAAA. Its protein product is CSARQDNEK. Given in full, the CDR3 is CSARQDNEKLFF.

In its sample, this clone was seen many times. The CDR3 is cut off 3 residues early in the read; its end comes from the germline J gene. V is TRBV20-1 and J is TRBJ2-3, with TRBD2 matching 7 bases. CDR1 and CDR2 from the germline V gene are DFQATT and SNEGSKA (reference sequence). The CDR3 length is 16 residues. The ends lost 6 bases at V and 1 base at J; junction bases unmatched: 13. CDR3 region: CSADSSFAGGTDTQYF. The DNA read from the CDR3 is TGCAGTGCCGATTCATCTTTTGCGGGGGGCACAGATACG.

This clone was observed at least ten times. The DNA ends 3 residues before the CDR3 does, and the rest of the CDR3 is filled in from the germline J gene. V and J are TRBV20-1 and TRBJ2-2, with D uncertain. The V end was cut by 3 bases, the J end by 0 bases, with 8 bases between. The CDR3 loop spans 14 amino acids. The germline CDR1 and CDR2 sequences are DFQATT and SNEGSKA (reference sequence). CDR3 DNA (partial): TGCAGTGCTAGTTTCCTCGCGAACACCGGGGAG. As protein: CSASFLANTGE. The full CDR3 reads CSASFLANTGELFF.

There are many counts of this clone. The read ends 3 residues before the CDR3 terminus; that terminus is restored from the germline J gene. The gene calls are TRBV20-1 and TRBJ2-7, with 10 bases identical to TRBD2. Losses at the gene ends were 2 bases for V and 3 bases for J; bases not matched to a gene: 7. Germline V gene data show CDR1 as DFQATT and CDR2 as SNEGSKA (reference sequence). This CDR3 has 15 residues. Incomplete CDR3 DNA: TGCAGTGCTAGATTCCCCCGGACTAGCGGCTACGAG. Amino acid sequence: CSARFPRTSGYE. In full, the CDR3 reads CSARFPRTSGYEQYF.

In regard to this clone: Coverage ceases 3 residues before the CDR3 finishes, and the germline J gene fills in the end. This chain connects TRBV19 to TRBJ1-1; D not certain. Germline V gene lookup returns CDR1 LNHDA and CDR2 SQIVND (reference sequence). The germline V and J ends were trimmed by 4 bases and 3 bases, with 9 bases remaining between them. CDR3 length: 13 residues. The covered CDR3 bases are TGTGCCAGTAGTACAGGAATCCACACTGAA. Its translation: CASSTGIHTE. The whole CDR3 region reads CASSTGIHTEAFF.